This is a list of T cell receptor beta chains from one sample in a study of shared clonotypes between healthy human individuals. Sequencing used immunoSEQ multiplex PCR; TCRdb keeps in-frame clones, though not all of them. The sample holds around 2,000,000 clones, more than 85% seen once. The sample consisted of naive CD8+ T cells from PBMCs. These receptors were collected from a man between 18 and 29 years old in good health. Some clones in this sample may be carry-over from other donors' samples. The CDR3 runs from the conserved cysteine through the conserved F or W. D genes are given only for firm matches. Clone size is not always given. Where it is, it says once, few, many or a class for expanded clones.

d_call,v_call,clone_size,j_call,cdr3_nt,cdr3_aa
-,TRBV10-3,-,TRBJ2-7,TGTGCCATCAGTGAGTCTGGCTCCTACGAGCAGTACTTC,CAISESGSYEQYF
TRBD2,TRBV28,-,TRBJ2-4,TGTGCCAGCAGTTTGCCGGGGACCAGCGGGGGCATTCAGTACTTC,CASSLPGTSGGIQYF
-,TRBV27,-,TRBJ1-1,TGTGCCAGCAGTTCTGAGGGGATGAACACTGAAGCTTTCTTT,CASSSEGMNTEAFF
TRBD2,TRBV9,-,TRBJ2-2,TGTGCCAGCAGCTCGCGGAGCGGGAGCGACGCCGGGGAGCTGTTTTTT,CASSSRSGSDAGELFF
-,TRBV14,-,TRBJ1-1,TGTGCCAGCAGTCAGAACACTGAAGCTTTCTTT,CASSQNTEAFF
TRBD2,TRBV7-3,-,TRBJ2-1,TGTGCCAGCAGCTCCTGGACTAGCGGGAGAGGATACAATGAGCAGTTCTTC,CASSSWTSGRGYNEQFF
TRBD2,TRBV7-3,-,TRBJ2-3,TGTGCCAGCAGCTTAGCGGGAGGAGCAGATACGCAGTATTTT,CASSLAGGADTQYF
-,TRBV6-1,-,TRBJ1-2,TGTGCCAGCAGCCCAGGACAAGCCCGTTTAACTGGCTACACCTTC,CASSPGQARLTGYTF
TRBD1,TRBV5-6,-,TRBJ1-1,TGTGCCAGCAGTCGGGACAGACTATTGAACACTGAAGCTTTCTTT,CASSRDRLLNTEAFF
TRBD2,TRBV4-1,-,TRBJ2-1,TGCGCCAGCAGCCCCCGACTAGCAGCGTACAATGAGCAGTTCTTC,CASSPRLAAYNEQFF
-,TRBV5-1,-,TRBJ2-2,TGCGCCAGCAGCCAGGACAGTAACACCGGGGAGCTGTTTTTT,CASSQDSNTGELFF
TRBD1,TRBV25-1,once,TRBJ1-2,TGTGCCAGCAGGCCCGGACAGGCCTATGGCTACACCTTC,CASRPGQAYGYTF
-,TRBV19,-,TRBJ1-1,TGTGCCAGTAACAACCCAGGGGAGAACACTGAAGCTTTCTTT,CASNNPGENTEAFF
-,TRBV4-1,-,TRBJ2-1,TGCGCCAGCAGCCAAGCCCGAACTAGCTCCGACAATGAGCAGTTCTTC,CASSQARTSSDNEQFF
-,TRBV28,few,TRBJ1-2,TGTGCCAGCAGTTGGGCAGGAGGCTACACCTTC,CASSWAGGYTF
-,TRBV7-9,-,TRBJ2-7,TGTGCCAGCAGCTTGGTCGCAGGGAGTGACGAGCAGTACTTC,CASSLVAGSDEQYF
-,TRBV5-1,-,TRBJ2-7,TGCGCCAGCAGCTTGGAGCGGCGTCCCTCCTACGAGCAGTACTTC,CASSLERRPSYEQYF
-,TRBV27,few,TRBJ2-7,TGTGCCAGCAGTTTATGGGGACCCTCCTACGAGCAGTACTTC,CASSLWGPSYEQYF
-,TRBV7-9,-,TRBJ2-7,TGTGCCAGCAGCCTAATCTCGGACGAGCAGTACTTC,CASSLISDEQYF
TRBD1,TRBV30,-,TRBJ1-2,TGTGCCTGGAGGGGGACAGGGGGCATCTATGGCTACACCTTC,CAWRGTGGIYGYTF
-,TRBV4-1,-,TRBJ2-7,TGCGCCAGCAGCCAGGGTCAGGGGCGTCGCTACGAGCAGTACTTC,CASSQGQGRRYEQYF
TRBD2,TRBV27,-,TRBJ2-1,TGTGCCAGCAGTTTAAGACTAGCCTCTGAGCAGTTCTTC,CASSLRLASEQFF
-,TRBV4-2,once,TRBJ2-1,TGTGCCAGCAGCCAACCGGGACGGGGAAGCTCCTACAATGAGCAGTTCTTC,CASSQPGRGSSYNEQFF
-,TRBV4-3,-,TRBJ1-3,TGCGCCAGCAGCCAAGAACCTTACGACTCTGGAAACACCATATATTTT,CASSQEPYDSGNTIYF
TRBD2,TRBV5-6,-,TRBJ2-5,TGTGCCAGCAGTGATCCCGGGACTAGCGGGAGAGGGGTAGAGACCCAGTACTTC,CASSDPGTSGRGVETQYF
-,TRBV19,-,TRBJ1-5,TGTGCCAGTAGTATAGGAATAGGGTATAGCAATCAGCCCCAGCATTTT,CASSIGIGYSNQPQHF
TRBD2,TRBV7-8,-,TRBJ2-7,TGTGCCAGCAGCCCTTTGGGACTAGCGGGAGTGGAGCAGTACTTC,CASSPLGLAGVEQYF
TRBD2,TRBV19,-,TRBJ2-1,TGTGCCAGTAGTATGGGACTAGCGAATGAGCAGTTCTTC,CASSMGLANEQFF
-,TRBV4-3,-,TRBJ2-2,TGCGCCAGCAGCCAAGACGGGGCGGGTGAGACCACCGGGGAGCTGTTTTTT,CASSQDGAGETTGELFF
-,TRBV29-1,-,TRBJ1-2,TGCAGCGTTGATCCAGGGTTTAACTATGGCTACACCTTC,CSVDPGFNYGYTF
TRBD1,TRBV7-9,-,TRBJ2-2,TGTGCCAGCAGCTTACGGGACAGGGTCTCCGGGGAGCTGTTTTTT,CASSLRDRVSGELFF